This T cell receptor (beta chain) derives from a study of T cells after yellow fever vaccination. The study, taken as a whole, reports: Post-booster repertoires again held most primary-vaccination clones (roughly 95% CD4, 88% CD8).

MiXCR, applied by TCRdb to the 5' RACE reads, yields one record per CDR3 protein. Of 200,000 to 300,000 distinct CDR3 sequences listed, about 3.5% were seen once; the top ten hold about 19%. Unmatched junction bases numbered 3, after V lost 3 bases and J lost 4 bases. Per the germline V gene, CDR1 is MNHEY and CDR2 is SMNVEV (reference sequence). The CDR3 is made up of 14 amino acids. There are many counts of this clonotype. Its antigen is unknown. The chain links TRBV27 to TRBJ2-1; 7 bases align to TRBD2. This sample comprised PBMCs, obtained 15 days after the yellow fever booster vaccination. This sequence was found in a young man who received the YFV17D yellow fever vaccine. The CDR3 coding sequence is TGTGCCAGCAGTTTTGAGCGGGGATACAATGAGCAGTTCTTC. Translation gives CASSFERGYNEQFF.